Each of the 27 T cell receptor beta chains below was sequenced from the same sample in a study of radiotherapy plus CTLA-4 blockade in lung cancer. Generated by immunoSEQ multiplex PCR, the TCRdb table keeps only in-frame clones and is missing some. The sample includes some 52,000 clones, approximately 79% of them seen just once. The input for sequencing was peripheral blood, taken from a patient treated with radiotherapy plus ipilimumab. Source of these receptors: a human donor with non-small cell lung cancer who had a partial response to radiotherapy plus ipilimumab.

This sequence joins TRBV19 and TRBJ2-7; a possible D gene is TRBD1 (6 bases). This CDR3 contains 14 residues. Germline CDR1 LNHDA, CDR2 SQIVND (reference sequence). V was clipped by 1 base and J by 0 bases, with 7 bases between them. The CDR3 spells CASSIVGHSYEQYF. CDR3 nucleotides: TGTGCCAGTAGTATAGTGGGACACTCCTACGAGCAGTACTTC.

CDR3 in amino acids: CASSVGQGRSTGELFF. CDR3 sequence (DNA): TGTGCCAGCAGCGTAGGACAGGGGAGGAGTACCGGGGAGCTGTTTTTT. The chain couples TRBV9 to TRBJ2-2; TRBD1 matches 8 bases. This CDR3 region has 16 residues. Germline trimming cut 0 bases from V and 5 bases from J; bases unmatched to any gene: 6. Germline V gives CDR1 SGDLS, CDR2 YYNGEE.

The chain links TRBV6-5 to TRBJ1-4; a weak D match, TRBD1 (6 bases). The CDR3 is 15 residues long. Germline CDR1 MNHEY, CDR2 SVGAGI. Deletions cut 6 bases from V and 0 bases from J, with 11 bases between. CDR3 loop: CASRDSLTTNEKLFF. The CDR3 region has the DNA TGTGCCAGCAGGGACAGCCTTACAACTAATGAAAAACTGTTTTTT.

The V call is TRBV10-3, the J call TRBJ2-5, with 9 bases lining up with TRBD1. Unmatched junction bases numbered 3, after V lost 2 bases and J lost 5 bases. The CDR3 runs 14 residues. From germline, CDR1 is ENHRY and CDR2 SYGVKD. CDR3 sequence (DNA): TGTGCCATCAGTGAGACAGGGGGCATGGAGACCCAGTACTTC. It specifies CAISETGGMETQYF.

The gene calls are TRBV7-8 and TRBJ1-5, with 11 bases identical to TRBD1. The CDR3 totals 15 residues. Trimming removed 4 bases from V and 4 bases from J; junction bases left unmatched: 3. Germline-derived CDR1 and CDR2 are SGHVS and FQNEAQ. The CDR3 region has the DNA TGTGCCAGCAGCTACGGGACAGGGGGTAATCAGCCCCAGCATTTT. Translation: CASSYGTGGNQPQHF.

The gene calls are TRBV27 and TRBJ2-5, with 7 bases identical to TRBD1. Germline loops: CDR1 MNHEY, CDR2 SMNVEV (reference sequence). The CDR3 covers 15 residues. V shed 7 bases, J shed 4 bases, and the junction held 12 bases outside the gene matches. The CDR3 coding sequence is TGTGCCAGCAACCGACAGGGACAAAGGCCAGAGACCCAGTACTTC. Translating gives CASNRQGQRPETQYF.

The rearrangement joins TRBV7-2 to TRBJ1-2; 7 nucleotides line up with TRBD1. The V and J ends lost 2 bases and 5 bases, in that order; junction bases with no gene match: 5. CDR3 length: 14 residues. CDR1 is SGHTA and CDR2 is FQGNSA in the germline V gene. In DNA, the CDR3 is TGTGCCAGCAGCTTAACAGGGGCCTTTTATGGCTACACCTTC. It encodes CASSLTGAFYGYTF.

This sequence joins TRBV6-5 and TRBJ2-1, with 8 nucleotides matching TRBD1. Germline CDR1 is MNHEY and CDR2 is SVGAGI. Trimming removed 10 bases from V and 9 bases from J; junction bases left unmatched: 14. The CDR3 has 14 amino acids. The CDR3 loop reads CATLTGGPQTEQFF. The CDR3 bases are TGTGCCACCCTAACAGGGGGTCCCCAGACTGAGCAGTTCTTC.

V gene TRBV7-9 combines with J gene TRBJ1-2; D is uncertain. Germline V lookup: CDR1 SEHNR, CDR2 FQNEAQ (reference sequence). The CDR3 extends over 11 amino acids. The germline V and J ends were trimmed by 4 bases and 8 bases, with 8 bases remaining between them. CDR3 protein: CASSSTEGYTF. DNA of the CDR3: TGTGCCAGCAGCTCAACTGAGGGCTACACCTTC.

The chain employs TRBV10-2 and TRBJ2-3; 7 bases line up with TRBD1. There are 15 residues in the CDR3. Trimming at V came to 10 bases and at J to 7 bases, leaving 17 bases not matched to a gene. Per germline, CDR1 WSHSY and CDR2 SAAADI. The CDR3 DNA reads TGCGCCACCGCGGAGCAGAACAGGGGATCATATACGCAGTATTTT. As protein: CATAEQNRGSYTQYF.

The chain recombines TRBV6-1 with TRBJ1-2, with a weak D call TRBD1 (6 bases). The CDR3 is made up of 14 amino acids. The V and J ends lost 3 bases and 4 bases respectively, with 12 bases between them. Germline V lookup: CDR1 MNHNS, CDR2 SASEGT. The CDR3 loop reads CASSEIQGSYGYTF. Written as DNA, the CDR3 is TGTGCCAGCAGTGAGATACAGGGCTCCTATGGCTACACCTTC.

This chain links TRBV19 with TRBJ2-7; D is possibly TRBD1 (5 bases). CDR1 is LNHDA and CDR2 is SQIVND in the germline V gene (reference sequence). The CDR3 totals 15 residues. The V gene lost 1 base and the J gene lost 1 base, with 11 bases spanning the gap. The CDR3 spells CASSIARQPSYEQYF. The CDR3, as DNA: TGTGCCAGTAGTATAGCGCGACAGCCATCCTACGAGCAGTACTTC.

The chain uses TRBV10-1 and TRBJ2-5; TRBD1 aligns across 7 bases. The J call could be wrong; TRBJ2-7 is a better fit for the DNA end. CDR3 length: 14 amino acids. From germline, CDR1 is WNHNN and CDR2 SYGVQD (reference sequence). CDR3 nucleotide sequence: TGCGCCAGCAGTATCCCCCGGGACAGCTACGAGCAGTACTTC. Protein product: CASSIPRDSYEQYF.

The chain uses TRBV5-1 and TRBJ2-3, with D unclear. Trimming took off 0 bases at V and 5 bases at J, with 19 bases between the two ends. This CDR3 region has 17 residues. Germline CDR1 and CDR2: SGHRS and YFSETQ. CDR3 amino acids: CASSLVGAGHGGDTQYF. The CDR3 DNA follows: TGCGCCAGCAGCTTGGTAGGTGCTGGGCACGGTGGAGATACGCAGTATTTT.

The V and J genes are TRBV27 and TRBJ2-3; TRBD2 matches 13 bases. Germline loops: CDR1 MNHEY, CDR2 SMNVEV (reference sequence). Trimming took 5 bases from V and 8 from J; bases not matched to a gene: 7. This CDR3 region has 15 residues. The CDR3 DNA follows: TGTGCCAGCAGTCCACTAGCGGGGGGGACCGGTACGCAGTATTTT. It codes for CASSPLAGGTGTQYF.

The genes are TRBV18 and TRBJ2-3, with D unresolved. The germline CDR1 and CDR2 sequences are KGHSH and LQKENI. This CDR3 is built from 17 residues. V lost 4 bases, J lost 2 bases, and 19 bases lay in between. CDR3 sequence (DNA): TGTGCCAGCTCACTTGCGACGAGGAACCGTCCCACAGATACGCAGTATTTT. Protein sequence: CASSLATRNRPTDTQYF.

The genes are TRBV28 and TRBJ1-5, with D perhaps TRBD1 (6 bases). The CDR3 is made up of 21 amino acids. With 3 bases removed from V and 0 bases from J, the gap between germline ends came to 27 bases. CDR1 is MDHEN and CDR2 is SYDVKM in the germline V gene. The CDR3 is CASSFRQVGFRMRNSNQPQHF. The DNA of the CDR3 is TGTGCCAGCAGTTTTAGACAGGTCGGCTTTCGAATGAGAAATAGCAATCAGCCCCAGCATTTT.

CDR3 region: CASSPGQGYPGKQYF. For the CDR3, the DNA is TGCGCCAGCAGCCCTGGACAGGGGTACCCAGGGAAGCAGTACTTC. The chain is built from TRBV5-1 and TRBJ2-7, with 9 bases matching TRBD1. This CDR3 is built from 15 residues. The V gene end was trimmed by 4 bases and the J gene end by 8 bases; junction bases not matched to a gene: 13. In germline, CDR1 is SGHRS, CDR2 YFSETQ.

The chain is built from TRBV7-8 and TRBJ1-2; D call uncertain. This CDR3 has 14 amino acids. Germline V gene lookup returns CDR1 SGHVS and CDR2 FQNEAQ. The V and J ends lost 0 bases and 5 bases respectively, with 10 bases between them. CDR3: CASSLAAGSYGYTF. The CDR3 DNA reads TGTGCCAGCAGCTTAGCAGCAGGCTCATATGGCTACACCTTC.

V is TRBV19 and J is TRBJ2-2; possibly TRBD2 for D (6 bases). Germline-derived CDR1 and CDR2 are LNHDA and SQIVND (reference sequence). V lost 3 bases and J lost 6, with 11 bases in between. CDR3 length: 14 amino acids. The CDR3 sequence: CASSMEGDPGELFF. CDR3 bases: TGTGCCAGTAGTATGGAGGGAGACCCCGGGGAGCTGTTTTTT.

This chain links TRBV2 with TRBJ1-2, with 10 nucleotides matching TRBD1. The V gene end was trimmed by 5 bases and the J gene end by 4 bases; junction bases not matched to a gene: 7. Germline V gene data show CDR1 as SNHLY and CDR2 as FYNNEI. The CDR3 has 15 residues. As DNA, the CDR3 is TGTGCCAGCAGTCCCACCGGGACAGGGGTCTATGGCTACACCTTC. Amino acid sequence: CASSPTGTGVYGYTF.

V gene TRBV21-1 combines with J gene TRBJ1-1; the table assigns TRBD1, which was not confirmed against the DNA. TRBV21-1 constitutes a pseudogene. This CDR3 spans 18 amino acids. CDR3 bases: TGTGCCAGCAGCAAAAGGCCCCCCATCGGGGACAGAGACACTGAAGCTTTCTTT. It translates to CASSKRPPIGDRDTEAFF.

Points on this clone: The identical CDR3 is also encoded by other nucleotide sequences in the sample. This chain uses TRBV5-1 with TRBJ2-1; 8 bases are a match to TRBD1. The J segment lost 3 bases and the V segment lost 1 base, leaving 3 bases of the junction unmatched. Germline-derived CDR1 and CDR2 are SGHRS and YFSETQ. The CDR3 runs 15 residues. The CDR3, as DNA: TGCGCCAGCAGCTTGTCCGGACAGGGCTACAATGAGCAGTTCTTC. It codes for CASSLSGQGYNEQFF. Full variable domain (outside the CDR3, taken from reference TRBV5-1 and TRBJ2-1): KAGVTQTPRYLIKTRGQQVTLSCSPISGHRSVSWYQQTPGQGLQFLFEYFSETQRNKGNFPGRFSGRQFSNSRSEMNVSTLELGDSALYLCASSLSGQGYNEQFFGPGTRLTVL.

The gene calls are TRBV19 and TRBJ1-1, with D hard to call. The length of the CDR3 is 18 residues. CDR1 is LNHDA, CDR2 SQIVND, per germline (reference sequence). V gave up 5 bases and J gave up 5 bases, with 27 bases separating them. In nucleotides, the CDR3 is TGTGCCAGTAGTCCCCGTCAAAATCTAGGCCACCCAAGGACTGAAGCTTTCTTT. Translated, it gives CASSPRQNLGHPRTEAFF.

The chain has TRBV7-9 and TRBJ2-5, with D tentatively TRBD1 (6 bases). Trimming stripped 3 bases from V and 0 bases from J, with 8 bases between. The CDR3 covers 14 residues. The V gene's germline CDR1 is SEHNR and CDR2 FQNEAQ (reference sequence). CDR3 bases: TGTGCCAGCAGCTTCCGGACAGACCAAGAGACCCAGTACTTC. Protein sequence: CASSFRTDQETQYF.

The rearrangement uses TRBV10-3 and TRBJ1-3; D possibly corresponds to TRBD1 (6 bases). V was clipped by 0 bases and J by 0 bases, with 15 bases between them. CDR3 length: 18 residues. Germline V gives CDR1 ENHRY, CDR2 SYGVKD. In DNA form, the CDR3 reads TGTGCCATCAGTGAGTCGGGGGTTGCGGACAGCTCTGGAAACACCATATATTTT. It codes for CAISESGVADSSGNTIYF.

This clone was picked up a small number of times. The gene calls are TRBV7-2 and TRBJ2-5, with 10 bases identical to TRBD2. In germline, CDR1 is SGHTA, CDR2 FQGNSA. The CDR3 has 17 amino acids. The trim removed 1 base at V and 2 bases at J, leaving 7 bases unmatched. CDR3 in DNA: TGTGCCAGCAGCTTAGAGGTACTAGCGGGGAGACAAGAGACCCAGTACTTC. It encodes CASSLEVLAGRQETQYF.